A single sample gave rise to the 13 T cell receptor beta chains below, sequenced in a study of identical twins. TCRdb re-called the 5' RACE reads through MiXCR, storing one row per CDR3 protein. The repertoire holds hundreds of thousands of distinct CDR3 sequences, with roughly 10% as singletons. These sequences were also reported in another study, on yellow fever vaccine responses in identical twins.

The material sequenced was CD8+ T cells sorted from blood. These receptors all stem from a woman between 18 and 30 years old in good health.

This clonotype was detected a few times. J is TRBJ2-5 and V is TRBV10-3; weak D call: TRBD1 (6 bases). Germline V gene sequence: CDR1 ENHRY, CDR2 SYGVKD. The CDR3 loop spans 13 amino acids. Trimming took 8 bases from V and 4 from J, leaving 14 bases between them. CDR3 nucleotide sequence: TGTGCCATCTCCGAGGGGGTGGTAGAGACCCAGTACTTC. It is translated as CAISEGVVETQYF.

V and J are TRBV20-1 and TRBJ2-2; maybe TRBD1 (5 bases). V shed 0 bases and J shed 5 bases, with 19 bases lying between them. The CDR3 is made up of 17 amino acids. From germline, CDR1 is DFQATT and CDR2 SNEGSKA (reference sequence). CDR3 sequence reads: CSARDLDLREVTGELFF. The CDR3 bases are TGCAGTGCTAGAGACCTAGACCTCAGGGAAGTAACCGGGGAGCTGTTTTTT.

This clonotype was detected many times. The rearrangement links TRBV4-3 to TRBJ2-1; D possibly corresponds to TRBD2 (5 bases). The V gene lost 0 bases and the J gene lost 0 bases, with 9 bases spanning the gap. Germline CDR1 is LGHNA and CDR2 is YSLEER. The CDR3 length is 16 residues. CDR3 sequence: CASSQDEGNSYNEQFF. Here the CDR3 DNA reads TGCGCCAGCAGCCAAGATGAGGGAAACTCCTACAATGAGCAGTTCTTC.

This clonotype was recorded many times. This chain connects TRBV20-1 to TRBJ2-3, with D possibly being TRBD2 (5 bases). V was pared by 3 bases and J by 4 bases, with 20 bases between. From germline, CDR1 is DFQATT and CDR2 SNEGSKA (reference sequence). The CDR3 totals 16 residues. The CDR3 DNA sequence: TGCAGTGCTAGGGACCTAAGCGGTCCTACGGCAGATACGCAGTATTTT. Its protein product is CSARDLSGPTADTQYF.

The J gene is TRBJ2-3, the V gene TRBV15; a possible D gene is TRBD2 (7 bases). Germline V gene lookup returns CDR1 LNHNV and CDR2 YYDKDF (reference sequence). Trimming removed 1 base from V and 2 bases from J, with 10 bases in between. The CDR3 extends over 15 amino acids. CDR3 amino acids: CATSRGEGDTDTQYF. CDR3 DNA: TGTGCCACCAGCAGAGGGGAGGGGGACACAGATACGCAGTATTTT.

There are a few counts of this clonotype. CDR3 region: CASSSGTGIDEAFF. CDR3 DNA sequence: TGCGCCAGCAGCTCCGGGACAGGGATCGACGAAGCTTTCTTT. The chain has TRBV5-1 and TRBJ1-1; 9 nucleotides line up with TRBD1. Germline lookup yields CDR1 SGHRS and CDR2 YFSETQ. There are 14 residues in the CDR3. After removal of 3 bases from V and 8 bases from J, the junction contained 8 bases not matched to a gene.

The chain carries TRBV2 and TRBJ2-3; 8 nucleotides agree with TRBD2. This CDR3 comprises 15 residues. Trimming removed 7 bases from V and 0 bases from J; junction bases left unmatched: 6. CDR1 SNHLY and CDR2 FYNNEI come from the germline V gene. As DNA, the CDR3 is TGTGCCAGCACCGGCGGGGGGATAAGCACAGATACGCAGTATTTT. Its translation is CASTGGGISTDTQYF.

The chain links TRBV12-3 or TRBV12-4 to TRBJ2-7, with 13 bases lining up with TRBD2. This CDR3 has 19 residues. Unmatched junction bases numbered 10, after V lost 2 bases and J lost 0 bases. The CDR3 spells CASSLIIGLAGAPSYEQYF. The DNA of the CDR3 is TGTGCCAGCAGTTTAATTATCGGACTAGCGGGAGCCCCCTCCTACGAGCAGTACTTC.

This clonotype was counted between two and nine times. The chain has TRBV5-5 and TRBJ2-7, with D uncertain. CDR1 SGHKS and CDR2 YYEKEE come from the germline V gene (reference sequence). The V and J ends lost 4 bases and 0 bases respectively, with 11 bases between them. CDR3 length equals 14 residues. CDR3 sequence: CASSPLGVSYEQYF. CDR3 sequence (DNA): TGTGCCAGCAGCCCCTTGGGTGTCTCCTACGAGCAGTACTTC.

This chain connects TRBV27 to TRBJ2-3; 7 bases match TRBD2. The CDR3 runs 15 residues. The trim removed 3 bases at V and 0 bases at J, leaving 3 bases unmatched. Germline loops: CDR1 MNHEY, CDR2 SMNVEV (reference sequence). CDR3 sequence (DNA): TGTGCCAGCAGTTTCGGGACTACTAGCACAGATACGCAGTATTTT. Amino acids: CASSFGTTSTDTQYF.

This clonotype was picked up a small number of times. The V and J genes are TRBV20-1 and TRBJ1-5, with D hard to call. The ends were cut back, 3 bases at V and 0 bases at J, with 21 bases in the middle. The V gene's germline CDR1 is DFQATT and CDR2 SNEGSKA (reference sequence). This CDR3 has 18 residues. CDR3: CSASSLDGRSYSNQPQHF. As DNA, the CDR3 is TGCAGTGCTAGCTCTTTGGACGGTAGAAGCTATAGCAATCAGCCCCAGCATTTT.

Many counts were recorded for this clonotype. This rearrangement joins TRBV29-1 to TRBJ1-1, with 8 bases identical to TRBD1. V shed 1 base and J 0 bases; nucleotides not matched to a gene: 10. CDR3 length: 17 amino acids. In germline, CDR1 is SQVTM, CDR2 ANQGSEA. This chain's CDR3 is CSVEGGETGALNTEAFF. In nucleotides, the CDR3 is TGCAGCGTTGAAGGGGGGGAGACAGGGGCACTGAACACTGAAGCTTTCTTT.

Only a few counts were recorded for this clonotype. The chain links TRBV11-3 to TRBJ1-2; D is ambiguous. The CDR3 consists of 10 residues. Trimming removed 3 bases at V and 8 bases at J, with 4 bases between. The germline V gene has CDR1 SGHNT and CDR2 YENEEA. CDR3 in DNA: TGTGCCAGCAGCTTTCGGGGCTACACCTTC. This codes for CASSFRGYTF.